The rows below give T cell receptor beta chains drawn from one sample of a study of regulatory T cells in long-lasting Graves disease. Each CDR3 protein is one row after TCRdb ran MiXCR on the multiplex PCR reads. The sample includes about 210,000 distinct CDR3 sequences, roughly a fifth seen only once; the top ten take 10% to 15%. Separately, the same data were catalogued under a study of T cells in Graves' hyperthyroidism and ophthalmopathy.

This sample comprised peripheral blood mononuclear cells (PBMCs), obtained at new diagnosis, from a patient treated with antithyroid drugs. The receptors were sampled from a woman aged 30 to 39 with Graves disease. CDR3s include the opening cysteine and the closing phenylalanine or tryptophan. The D gene is left open where the match is weak.

TRBJ2-1 TRBD2 TRBV6-1 CASRNGLAGVGRNEQFF
TRBJ1-2 NA TRBV30 CAWTRRGNYGYTF
TRBJ1-3 NA TRBV7-9 CASSGRGNTIYF
TRBJ2-7 TRBD2 TRBV9 CASSASSGGVYEQYF
TRBJ1-5 NA TRBV2 CASSAQGGNQPQHF
TRBJ2-7 NA TRBV12-5 CASGLGTRDPLDEQYF
TRBJ2-2 TRBD2 TRBV15 CATSRGGLAGATGELFF
TRBJ1-2 NA TRBV18 CASSPLMDMSNYGYTF
TRBJ2-2 NA TRBV28 CASSFLRGTRAGELFF
TRBJ1-1 NA TRBV7-6 CASSLSRQTSEAFF
TRBJ1-5 TRBD1 TRBV7-8 CASSQGGSNQPQHF
TRBJ2-3 NA TRBV2 CASSTGPDTDTQYF
TRBJ2-7 NA TRBV7-2 CASSLGAGHNYEQYF
TRBJ2-2 NA TRBV2 CASSEGTVNTGELFF
TRBJ2-2 TRBD2 TRBV12-3/TRBV12-4 CASSSGLAGLGELFF
TRBJ2-2 NA TRBV6-1 CASMLTGNTGELFF
TRBJ2-7 TRBD1 TRBV25-1 CASSESPGQGAHEQYF
TRBJ2-1 NA TRBV11-2 CASSLVRGRGEQFF
TRBJ2-1 NA TRBV7-6 CASSSGVGPYNEQFF
TRBJ2-7 TRBD1 TRBV18 CASSPAGTGARYEQYF
TRBJ1-5 NA TRBV27 CASSLEGGRNQPQHF
TRBJ2-7 NA TRBV11-3 CASSLVDNPYEQYF
TRBJ2-7 NA TRBV20-1 CSALPTGSYEQYF
TRBJ2-1 TRBD2 TRBV4-1 CASSQPGLFYNEQFF
TRBJ1-2 NA TRBV30 CAWSIGPGNYGYTF
TRBJ2-3 TRBD2 TRBV9 CASSVANGVAGDHTDTQYF
TRBJ2-1 TRBD2 TRBV15 CATSRDRLGLAGGRNEQFF
TRBJ1-5 NA TRBV6-1 CASSDGVDQPQHF
TRBJ1-2 TRBD1 TRBV3-1 CASSHPARDRYGYTF
TRBJ1-4 NA TRBV27 CASSFSIVANEKLFF
TRBJ2-7 NA TRBV28 CVTWDGSYEQYF
TRBJ1-6 NA TRBV19 CASSILSSYNSPLHF
TRBJ1-1 NA TRBV12-5 CASGLRDPNTEAFF
TRBJ1-5 NA TRBV2 CAGSELRGNQPQHF
TRBJ2-5 NA TRBV20-1 CSARERRALQETQYF
TRBJ1-1 TRBD1 TRBV28 CASSLAGQGVTEAFF
TRBJ1-2 TRBD1 TRBV30 CAWRTGQGASGYTF
TRBJ2-7 TRBD1 TRBV27 CASTPGTGANEQYF
TRBJ1-1 TRBD1 TRBV6-5 CASSYRAGGWDTEAFF
TRBJ1-1 NA TRBV29-1 CSVERGKDTEAFF
TRBJ2-2 TRBD2 TRBV7-2 CASSLSGGWGANTGELFF
TRBJ2-2 TRBD1 TRBV2 CASSVTGGTGELFF
TRBJ2-1 NA TRBV19 CASSIRDGSWNEQFF
TRBJ2-3 TRBD2 TRBV24-1 CATSGGKGLATSTDTQYF
TRBJ2-5 NA TRBV24-1 CATGVEGLRQETQYF